These T cell receptor beta chains were read from a single sample in a study of early T cells in non-severe SARS-CoV-2 infection. TCRdb processed the 5' RACE reads anew with MiXCR; each CDR3 protein has one entry. The sample carries about 36,000 distinct CDR3 sequences, roughly 6.8% recorded once. The source was whole blood, collected at baseline. These receptors all come from an adult who was a healthcare worker with PCR-confirmed SARS-CoV-2 infection or an uninfected control (not recorded which). CDR3s include the opening cysteine and the closing phenylalanine or tryptophan. A D gene is named only where the DNA matches it firmly. Clone size is given for some rows only: seen once, a few or many times, or a class if the clone is expanded.

v_call	cdr3_length	d_call	j_call	clone_size	cdr3_aa	cdr3_nt
TRBV2	15	TRBD1	TRBJ1-6	few	CASKGRDSYNSPLHF	TGTGCCAGCAAGGGACGGGACAGCTATAATTCACCCCTCCACTTT
TRBV14	15	NA	TRBJ2-7	NA	CASSHGGTVPYEQYF	TGTGCCAGCAGCCACGGCGGGACAGTTCCTTACGAGCAGTACTTC
TRBV7-9	17	TRBD2	TRBJ2-3	many	CASSAWVTSGRTDTQYF	TGTGCCAGCAGCGCCTGGGTTACTAGCGGACGCACAGATACGCAGTATTTT
TRBV19	13	NA	TRBJ2-5	many	CASSSGGQETQYF	TGTGCCAGTAGTAGTGGAGGACAAGAGACCCAGTACTTC
TRBV20-1	16	TRBD2	TRBJ2-1	many	CSARDLASGRAGEQFF	TGCAGTGCTAGAGATCTGGCTAGCGGGAGGGCCGGGGAGCAGTTCTTC
TRBV12-3/TRBV12-4	13	NA	TRBJ2-2	NA	CASSLKRSGELFF	TGTGCCAGCAGTTTGAAGAGGAGCGGGGAGCTGTTTTTT
TRBV4-1	17	NA	TRBJ2-5	many	CASSQAGITGPEETQYF	TGCGCCAGCAGCCAAGCAGGGATAACAGGGCCGGAAGAGACCCAGTACTTC
TRBV28	17	TRBD2	TRBJ2-3	few	CASSLTGLAGVAYTQYF	TGTGCCAGCAGTCTTACCGGACTAGCGGGAGTGGCTTATACGCAGTATTTT
TRBV6-2/TRBV6-3	16	TRBD2	TRBJ2-1	many	CASRPRTSGRYNEQFF	TGTGCCAGCAGACCCCGGACTAGCGGGAGATACAATGAGCAGTTCTTC
TRBV15	15	TRBD1	TRBJ1-4	few	CVTSRVTGGDEKLFF	TGTGTCACCAGCAGGGTTACAGGGGGCGATGAAAAACTGTTTTTT
TRBV4-1	15	NA	TRBJ2-1	many	CASSHPLSSYNEQFF	TGCGCCAGCAGCCACCCTCTTAGCTCCTACAATGAGCAGTTCTTC
TRBV4-1	11	NA	TRBJ2-1	many	CASSLYNEQFF	TGCGCCAGCAGCTTGTACAATGAGCAGTTCTTC
TRBV14	15	NA	TRBJ2-5	many	CASSQVHGSGVTQYF	TGTGCCAGCAGCCAAGTACACGGGAGCGGAGTGACCCAGTACTTC
TRBV5-4	13	NA	TRBJ2-1	many	CASSLSQYNEQFF	TGTGCCAGCAGCTTGTCTCAGTACAATGAGCAGTTCTTC
TRBV28	13	NA	TRBJ1-1	many	CASCGAFNTEAFF	TGTGCCAGTTGCGGGGCCTTTAACACTGAAGCTTTCTTT
TRBV29-1	13	TRBD1	TRBJ2-5	NA	CSGVQGAGETQYF	TGCAGCGGTGTGCAGGGGGCAGGGGAGACCCAGTACTTC
TRBV7-2	13	TRBD1	TRBJ2-5	few	CASSVQDRRSQYF	TGTGCCAGCAGCGTTCAGGACAGGAGGAGCCAGTACTTC
TRBV5-1	13	NA	TRBJ1-1	NA	CASGLGQPTEAFF	TGCGCCAGCGGCTTGGGACAACCCACTGAAGCTTTCTTT
TRBV3-1	13	NA	TRBJ1-1	NA	CASTSGLNTEAFF	TGTGCCAGCACTTCGGGATTAAACACTGAAGCTTTCTTT
TRBV19	15	TRBD2	TRBJ2-7	many	CASRSPSGTPYEQYF	TGTGCCAGTAGAAGCCCTAGCGGGACCCCCTACGAGCAGTACTTC
TRBV5-4	16	NA	TRBJ2-1	many	CASSLWAGGTYNEQFF	TGTGCCAGCAGCTTGTGGGCTGGGGGCACCTACAATGAGCAGTTCTTC
TRBV12-3/TRBV12-4	14	NA	TRBJ1-3	many	CASSDQGGGNTIYF	TGTGCCAGCAGTGATCAGGGTGGTGGAAACACCATATATTTT
TRBV20-1	14	TRBD2	TRBJ2-7	many	CSATRAGVFSEQYF	TGCAGTGCTACTCGAGCGGGAGTTTTCTCCGAGCAGTACTTC
TRBV20-1	13	NA	TRBJ2-7	many	CSARGRADYEQYF	TGCAGTGCTAGGGGTCGAGCGGACTACGAGCAGTACTTC
TRBV27	12	NA	TRBJ2-1	NA	CVTKGSYNEQFF	TGTGTAACCAAAGGGTCCTACAATGAGCAGTTCTTC
TRBV11-1	16	TRBD1	TRBJ2-7	NA	CASSDSRGSLSYEQYF	TGTGCCAGCAGCGACTCCAGGGGGTCGCTCTCCTACGAGCAGTACTTC
TRBV2	15	NA	TRBJ2-1	many	CASSQTASSYNEQFF	TGTGCCAGCAGTCAAACAGCGAGCTCCTACAATGAGCAGTTCTTC
TRBV7-6	13	NA	TRBJ2-3	NA	CASSLRDADTQYF	TGTGCCAGCAGCTTGCGGGATGCAGATACGCAGTATTTT
TRBV7-3	15	TRBD2	TRBJ2-3	NA	CASSSVAGDADTQYF	TGTGCCAGCAGCTCCGTAGCGGGAGACGCAGATACGCAGTATTTT
TRBV6-5	17	NA	TRBJ2-5	few	CASSYLTKRGIQETQYF	TGTGCCAGCAGTTACCTCACTAAGCGAGGGATCCAAGAGACCCAGTACTTC
TRBV3-1	14	NA	TRBJ1-2	few	CASSAQGFGYGYTF	TGTGCCAGCAGCGCACAGGGATTCGGCTATGGCTACACCTTC
TRBV6-6	12	NA	TRBJ1-1	many	CASNAQNTEAFF	TGTGCCAGCAACGCACAGAACACTGAAGCTTTCTTT
TRBV5-6	15	TRBD1	TRBJ1-5	few	CASSLTGGWHQPQHF	TGTGCCAGCAGCCTTACAGGGGGATGGCATCAGCCCCAGCATTTT
TRBV2	12	NA	TRBJ2-5	NA	CASSVGGKTQYF	TGTGCCAGCAGTGTTGGGGGGAAGACCCAGTACTTC
TRBV24-1	12	NA	TRBJ1-2	many	CATQRGVGGYTF	TGTGCCACCCAACGCGGAGTTGGAGGCTACACCTTC
TRBV29-1	14	TRBD2	TRBJ2-7	many	CSVAPSGRIDEQYF	TGCAGCGTTGCCCCTAGCGGGAGAATTGACGAGCAGTACTTC
TRBV30	16	NA	TRBJ1-4	many	CAWSVRGRRTNEKLFF	TGTGCCTGGAGTGTACGAGGGCGTCGGACTAATGAAAAACTGTTTTTT
TRBV5-4	16	NA	TRBJ2-2	many	CASSFKARINTGELFF	TGTGCCAGCAGCTTTAAGGCAAGGATAAACACCGGGGAGCTGTTTTTT
TRBV28	16	NA	TRBJ2-1	few	CASSDPERVHYNEQFF	TGTGCCAGCAGTGACCCGGAGCGGGTTCACTACAATGAGCAGTTCTTC
TRBV29-1	16	TRBD1	TRBJ1-4	many	CSGLGTGAAPGEKLFF	TGCAGCGGATTAGGGACAGGGGCCGCCCCCGGTGAAAAACTGTTTTTT
TRBV20-1	18	NA	TRBJ2-1	many	CSARDEDGLASWGNEQFF	TGCAGTGCTAGAGATGAGGATGGTCTAGCTTCGTGGGGGAATGAGCAGTTCTTC
TRBV6-6	12	NA	TRBJ1-4	many	CASTRGGEKLFF	TGTGCCAGCACCAGGGGCGGGGAAAAACTGTTTTTT
TRBV6-5	14	TRBD1	TRBJ1-5	many	CASSSGQELQPQHF	TGTGCCAGCAGTTCTGGACAGGAGTTACAGCCCCAGCATTTT
TRBV2	15	TRBD1	TRBJ1-1	few	CASREGYRGQTEAFF	TGTGCCAGCAGAGAAGGGTACAGGGGGCAGACTGAAGCTTTCTTT
TRBV5-1	13	NA	TRBJ1-2	many	CASSFDGDYGYTF	TGCGCCAGCAGCTTTGACGGAGACTATGGCTACACCTTC
TRBV28	13	NA	TRBJ1-1	NA	CASTGRVDTEAFF	TGTGCCAGCACGGGCAGGGTCGACACTGAAGCTTTCTTT
TRBV20-1	12	NA	TRBJ2-1	few	CSARLVIDEQFF	TGCAGTGCTAGGCTAGTCATTGATGAGCAGTTCTTC
TRBV11-2	14	TRBD2	TRBJ2-1	NA	CASSLVGGPGEQFF	TGTGCCAGCAGCTTAGTGGGAGGGCCAGGTGAGCAGTTCTTC
TRBV29-1	13	NA	TRBJ1-1	NA	CSVRWGGNTEAFF	TGCAGCGTTCGATGGGGAGGAAACACTGAAGCTTTCTTT
TRBV3-1	15	NA	TRBJ2-1	many	CASSLTPKEGNEQFF	TGTGCCAGCAGCCTCACACCAAAGGAGGGGAATGAGCAGTTCTTC
TRBV7-6	16	NA	TRBJ2-3	many	CASSLVGGTYTDTQYF	TGTGCCAGCAGCTTAGTTGGCGGGACCTACACAGATACGCAGTATTTT